This T cell receptor (beta chain) was captured in a study of T cells after yellow fever vaccination. Looking at the study overall: Low-cell-number fractions were prepared with SMART-Seq v4 Ultra Low Input. Broader study findings: Abundant clonotypes from the bulk population could contaminate FACS-sorted repertoires. Primary-vaccination clones mostly resurfaced post-booster (under 98% CD4, 75% to 90% CD8).

The germline CDR1 and CDR2 sequences are SGHRS and YFSETQ. CDR3 length: 13 amino acids. This clonotype was counted many times. The junction departs from the called germline gene at one end, perhaps through a read error. For TCR, cDNA came from 5'RACE template switching, which added a universal primer site and UMIs. Via MiXCR, TCRdb re-called the 5' RACE reads, giving one row per CDR3 protein. Here the sample spans nearly 45,000 distinct CDR3 sequences, about 6.8% being singletons. Material: CD8+ T cells not binding an NS4B(214-222) dextramer, sorted from PBMCs, obtained 45 days after the yellow fever booster vaccination. The chain recombines TRBV5-1 with TRBJ2-7; 7 bases map to TRBD1. This clonotype was obtained from a man aged 25-45 years who received the YFV17D yellow fever vaccine. CDR3 DNA sequence: TGTGCCAGCAGTCTAGGGGGCCTTTACGAGCAGTACTTC. It specifies CASSLGGLYEQYF.